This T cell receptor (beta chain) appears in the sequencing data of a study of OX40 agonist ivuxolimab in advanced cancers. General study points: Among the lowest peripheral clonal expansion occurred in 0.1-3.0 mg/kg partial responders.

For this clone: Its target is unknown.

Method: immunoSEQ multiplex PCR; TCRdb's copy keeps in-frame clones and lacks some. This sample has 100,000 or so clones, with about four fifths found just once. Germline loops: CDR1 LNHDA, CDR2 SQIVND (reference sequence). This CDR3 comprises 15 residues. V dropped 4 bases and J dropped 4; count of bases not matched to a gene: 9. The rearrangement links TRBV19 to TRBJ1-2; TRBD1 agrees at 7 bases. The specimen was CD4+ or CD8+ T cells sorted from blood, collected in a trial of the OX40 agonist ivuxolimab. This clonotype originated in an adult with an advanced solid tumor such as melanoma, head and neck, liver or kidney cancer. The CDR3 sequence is CASSTRRQGSYGYTF. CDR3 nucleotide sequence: TGTGCCAGTAGTACGAGACGACAGGGTTCCTATGGCTACACCTTC.